These 24 T cell receptor beta chains were sequenced from one sample in a study of T cell changes during pregnancy in multiple sclerosis. Assay: immunoSEQ multiplex PCR; the TCRdb copy retains only in-frame clones and omits some. The sample has tens of thousands of clones; approximately 90% are singletons. Sample: peripheral blood, taken in the first trimester of pregnancy. Receptors originate from a female donor in good health, enrolled as a control in a pregnancy study.

This clone occurred a few times. The rearrangement links TRBV2 to TRBJ1-1, with TRBD1 matching 7 bases. Germline V CDR1 and CDR2: SNHLY, FYNNEI. The trim removed 6 bases at V and 8 bases at J, leaving 3 bases unmatched. CDR3 length equals 11 residues. The CDR3 is CASRRDSEAFF. The DNA of the CDR3 is TGTGCCAGCAGAAGGGACAGCGAAGCTTTCTTT.

The chain uses TRBV7-2 and TRBJ1-2; D gene uncertain. Trimming pared 1 base from V and 14 bases from J, leaving 17 bases between. CDR1 SGHTA and CDR2 FQGNSA come from the germline V gene. The CDR3 runs 13 residues. In DNA form, the CDR3 reads TGTGCCAGCAGCTTAGGCCCATCCCCAGGCCCAACCTTC. This gives the protein CASSLGPSPGPTF.

This sequence joins TRBV6-1 and TRBJ2-3; weak D call: TRBD2 (6 bases). V was trimmed by 7 bases and J by 5 bases, leaving 10 bases between them. The CDR3 contains 12 residues. Germline V gene lookup returns CDR1 MNHNS and CDR2 SASEGT. This CDR3 reads CASTDSGDTQYF. CDR3 in DNA: TGTGCCAGCACGGATAGCGGAGATACGCAGTATTTT.

The chain joins TRBV7-9 to TRBJ2-5; D is perhaps TRBD1 (6 bases). The germline gives CDR1 SEHNR, CDR2 FQNEAQ (reference sequence). V gave up 5 bases and J gave up 5 bases, with 12 bases separating them. This CDR3 spans 13 amino acids. This CDR3 reads CASSQGQRETQYF. For the CDR3, the DNA is TGTGCCAGCAGCCAGGGACAACGGGAGACCCAGTACTTC.

This chain joins TRBV5-4 and TRBJ2-5; 10 nucleotides agree with TRBD2. This CDR3 region has 16 residues. Germline values: CDR1 SGHNT, CDR2 YYREEE (reference sequence). V shed 2 bases, J shed 2 bases, and the junction held 6 bases outside the gene matches. The CDR3 loop is CASSFLSGGPQETQYF. As DNA, the CDR3 is TGTGCCAGCAGCTTCCTTAGCGGGGGGCCTCAAGAGACCCAGTACTTC.

The rearrangement uses TRBV19 and TRBJ2-7; TRBD1 aligns across 9 bases. V shed 0 bases and J 5 bases; nucleotides not matched to a gene: 8. The CDR3 runs 16 residues. Per germline, CDR1 LNHDA and CDR2 SQIVND (reference sequence). The CDR3 loop is CASSIEGDRARHEQYF. The CDR3 bases are TGTGCCAGTAGTATAGAGGGGGACAGGGCTAGGCACGAGCAGTACTTC.

This rearrangement joins TRBV11-2 to TRBJ2-7; 7 nucleotides line up with TRBD1. The CDR3 length is 15 residues. From germline, CDR1 is SGHAT and CDR2 FQNNGV. Trimming took 1 base from V and 2 from J; bases not matched to a gene: 5. Written as DNA, the CDR3 is TGTGCCAGCAGCTTAGTTCCGGACAGGACCTACGAGCAGTACTTC. It yields the protein CASSLVPDRTYEQYF.

The chain couples TRBV5-4 to TRBJ2-5; 8 positions agree with TRBD1. Germline-derived CDR1 and CDR2 are SGHNT and YYREEE (reference sequence). There are 15 residues in the CDR3. J lost 2 bases, V lost 4 bases, and 7 bases had no gene match. The CDR3 DNA reads TGTGCCAGCAGCGCTAGACAGGGGTCTCAAGAGACCCAGTACTTC. Its translation is CASSARQGSQETQYF.

The chain employs TRBV7-2 and TRBJ1-3, with D tentatively TRBD1 (6 bases). Germline lookup yields CDR1 SGHTA and CDR2 FQGNSA. Trimming shortened V by 5 bases and J by 4 bases, and 12 bases separated the two germline ends. The CDR3 consists of 14 residues. CDR3 sequence: CASSEQGSGNTIYF. The CDR3 coding sequence is TGTGCCAGCAGCGAACAGGGTTCAGGAAACACCATATATTTT.

The CDR3 nucleotides are TGCAGCGTTGTCCCCGAGAACAATGAGCAGTTCTTC. Its protein is CSVVPENNEQFF. The chain has TRBV29-1 and TRBJ2-1; D is undetermined. This CDR3 is 12 amino acids long. Germline values: CDR1 SQVTM, CDR2 ANQGSEA. V was clipped by 4 bases and J by 5 bases, with 9 bases between them.

The chain links TRBV5-1 to TRBJ2-7, with 11 bases lining up with TRBD2. V lost 2 bases to trimming and J lost 6 bases; unmatched junction nucleotides: 31. CDR3 length: 23 amino acids. From germline, CDR1 is SGHRS and CDR2 YFSETQ. CDR3 residues: CASSFELRRDRIAGGPRASEQYF. CDR3 bases: TGCGCCAGCAGCTTTGAGCTACGCAGGGACAGAATAGCGGGGGGGCCCCGCGCATCCGAGCAGTACTTC.

The chain carries TRBV18 and TRBJ1-2; D uncertain. Germline-derived CDR1 and CDR2 are KGHSH and LQKENI. V gave up 2 bases and J gave up 5 bases, with 12 bases separating them. The length of the CDR3 is 14 residues. CDR3 residues: CASSPDVTGYGYTF. For the CDR3, the DNA is TGTGCCAGCTCACCAGATGTCACGGGATATGGCTACACCTTC.

The V and J genes are TRBV2 and TRBJ2-5; perhaps TRBD2 as D (7 bases). The V gene lost 8 bases and the J gene lost 4 bases, with 14 bases spanning the gap. The CDR3 covers 13 residues. Germline loops: CDR1 SNHLY, CDR2 FYNNEI. Written as DNA, the CDR3 is TGTGCCAGCTCCTCGGGGGGCGGAGAGACCCAGTACTTC. It yields the protein CASSSGGGETQYF.

The genes are TRBV5-1 and TRBJ1-2; D uncertain. Trimming pared 6 bases from V and 5 bases from J, leaving 14 bases between. The CDR3 is made up of 13 amino acids. The germline V gene has CDR1 SGHRS and CDR2 YFSETQ. In DNA form, the CDR3 reads TGCGCCAGCACCAAACAAGGAGGGTATGGCTACACCTTC. Protein sequence: CASTKQGGYGYTF. The full variable domain, its missing parts supplied by reference TRBV5-1 and TRBJ1-2, is KAGVTQTPRYLIKTRGQQVTLSCSPISGHRSVSWYQQTPGQGLQFLFEYFSETQRNKGNFPGRFSGRQFSNSRSEMNVSTLELGDSALYLCASTKQGGYGYTFGSGTRLTVV.

V and J are TRBV7-2 and TRBJ2-5, with TRBD2 identical over 15 bases. This CDR3 contains 18 residues. Trimming cost V 3 bases and J 0 bases; bases outside gene matches: 5. Germline V gene data show CDR1 as SGHTA and CDR2 as FQGNSA. The CDR3 protein is CASSFAGLAGGHQETQYF. In nucleotides, the CDR3 is TGTGCCAGCAGCTTCGCGGGACTAGCGGGGGGCCACCAAGAGACCCAGTACTTC. The full variable domain, completed using reference TRBV7-2 and TRBJ2-5, is GAGVSQSPSNKVTEKGKDVELRCDPISGHTALYWYRQSLGQGLEFLIYFQGNSAPDKSGLPSDRFSAERTGGSVSTLTIQRTQQEDSAVYLCASSFAGLAGGHQETQYFGPGTRLLVL.

The V and J genes are TRBV7-2 and TRBJ2-7, with 7 bases matching TRBD1. This CDR3 contains 14 residues. The V segment lost 5 bases and the J segment 1 base; nucleotides outside the gene matches: 5. The germline CDR1 and CDR2 sequences are SGHTA and FQGNSA. This CDR3 reads CASSTYRGSYEQYF. As DNA, the CDR3 is TGTGCCAGCAGCACCTACAGGGGTTCCTACGAGCAGTACTTC.

The chain links TRBV11-3 to TRBJ2-1, with TRBD2 matching 8 bases. CDR1 is SGHNT and CDR2 is YENEEA in the germline V gene. Trimming at V came to 1 base and at J to 8 bases, leaving 7 bases not matched to a gene. This CDR3 contains 15 residues. The CDR3 sequence is CASSLAPGGAYEQFF. CDR3 sequence (DNA): TGTGCCAGCAGCTTAGCTCCCGGGGGGGCCTATGAGCAGTTCTTC.

The CDR3 nucleotides are TGTGCCAGCAGTTACTCTAACACCTACGAGCAGTACTTC. Translated, it gives CASSYSNTYEQYF. The gene calls are TRBV6-5 and TRBJ2-7; D is unclear. The CDR3 extends over 13 amino acids. V lost 0 bases, J lost 2 bases, and 5 bases lay in between. Germline V lookup: CDR1 MNHEY, CDR2 SVGAGI.

The chain links TRBV6-5 to TRBJ1-1; TRBD1 aligns across 11 bases. This CDR3 region has 15 residues. From germline, CDR1 is MNHEY and CDR2 SVGAGI. With 5 bases clipped from V and 5 bases from J, the junction kept 7 bases outside the gene matches. CDR3 coding DNA: TGTGCCAGCAGTATAGAGGACAGGGGGCAGACTGAAGCTTTCTTT. It codes for CASSIEDRGQTEAFF.

This clone was recorded once. The V and J genes are TRBV6-1 and TRBJ1-1; tentatively, D is TRBD1 (6 bases). The CDR3 has 14 residues. Germline loops: CDR1 MNHNS, CDR2 SASEGT. Trimming stripped 6 bases from V and 1 base from J, with 12 bases between. The CDR3 DNA sequence: TGTGCCAGCAGATGGGGGCGGACGAACACTGAAGCTTTCTTT. Amino acids: CASRWGRTNTEAFF.

The J gene is TRBJ2-3, the V gene TRBV5-1, with D unclear. This CDR3 comprises 13 residues. Germline CDR1 and CDR2: SGHRS and YFSETQ. Trimming shortened V by 2 bases and J by 5 bases, and 9 bases separated the two germline ends. In nucleotides, the CDR3 is TGCGCCAGCAGCTTATATCCGAGAGATACGCAGTATTTT. This encodes CASSLYPRDTQYF.

V is TRBV6-4 and J is TRBJ1-1, with D unclear. CDR1 and CDR2 from the germline V gene are MRHNA and SNTAGT. The CDR3 has 13 amino acids. V was pared by 2 bases and J by 1 base, with 5 bases between. Here the CDR3 reads CASSDRPNTEAFF. The CDR3 nucleotides are TGTGCCAGCAGTGACCGTCCGAACACTGAAGCTTTCTTT.

The rearrangement joins TRBV25-1 to TRBJ2-7; D may be TRBD1 (7 bases). Trimming shortened V by 6 bases and J by 5 bases, and 23 bases separated the two germline ends. The CDR3 extends over 16 amino acids. Germline V gene lookup returns CDR1 MGHDK and CDR2 SYGVNS. The CDR3 sequence: CASSRGTQGVHHEQYF. Written as DNA, the CDR3 is TGTGCCAGCAGCCGAGGGACTCAGGGGGTTCACCACGAGCAGTACTTC.

The chain is built from TRBV6-5 and TRBJ1-1; tentative D call: TRBD1 (5 bases). The CDR3 spans 13 residues. V shed 3 bases and J shed 6 bases, with 11 bases lying between them. CDR1 is MNHEY, CDR2 SVGAGI, per germline. Here the CDR3 DNA reads TGTGCCAGCAGTTATTCCTGGGGGGCTGAAGCTTTCTTT. The encoded protein is CASSYSWGAEAFF.